The sequence of this T cell receptor beta chain was determined in a study of identical twins (dated by TCRdb to about 2016). Notes on the research overall: The study deep-sequenced TCR alpha and beta repertoires from monozygotic twins, unrelated adults of various ages and cord blood to test whether fetal clonotypes persist. Replicate twin experiments were performed at different times using different library preparation protocols to rule out contamination. Study-wide conclusions, independent of this receptor: The excess sharing between twins in beta out-of-frame sequences was weaker because fewer shared sequences reduced the signal-to-noise ratio. Out-of-frame TCR alpha sequences shared between twins showed an excess of low generation-probability sequences compared with coincidental sharing between unrelated individuals. Invariant T cells such as MAIT and iNKT could partly confound zero-insertion analyses, though diverse VJ usage argued against this for most clonotypes. In monozygotic twins, out-of-frame TCR alpha sharing was systematically underestimated by recombination models, although the models agreed with sharing between unrelated individuals. Because the same donors could not be followed over many years, the conclusions relied on cross-sectional statistical analysis. Abundant cord blood beta clonotypes carried fewer insertions; young adult naive repertoires showed a weaker similar trend, while memory repertoires showed none.

From the cysteine up to the phenylalanine, the CDR3 has a length of 13 residues. Only the CDR3 part of the read is kept: 39 bases, read in frame from the first base. V and J are truncated by 8 bases and 1 base respectively, leaving an intervening sequence of 8 bases. The germline V gene yields SNHLY for CDR1 and FYNNEI for CDR2. A few counts support this clonotype. The antigen it recognizes is unknown. No clone much larger than this one lies a single base away; base qualities are absent. Only healthy Caucasian donors were included. The twin cohort consisted of three pairs of female monozygotic twins, all aged 18 to 29 years. Positive isolation kits from Invitrogen were used to isolate CD4+ and CD8+ T cell populations. The library was made by 5' RACE. Instrument on record: Illumina HiSeq 2000. A universal primer binding site was added through template switching, and the final cDNA carried a unique molecular identifier so that TCR cDNA molecules could be counted accurately. Specific primers in the conserved constant-segment region were used to synthesize first-strand cDNA for the TCR alpha and beta chains. To control for contamination, each cDNA library was double barcoded with a SMART-Mk sample barcode plus Illumina barcodes. TruSeq adapter sequences and Illumina sample barcodes were added in two successive PCR steps. Sequencing of the TCR alpha and beta cDNA libraries was done on the Illumina HiSeq platform using custom primers. In the paper's pipeline: MiGEC was used to process raw reads and extract unique molecular identifiers, and MiXCR was used to find CDR3 positions. For each individual, recombination models were inferred using an EM algorithm with the repgenHMM and IGoR tools. Shared clonotypes were analyzed with the tcR package in R, and sharing was normalized by the product of cloneset sizes. To study raw recombination free of thymic and clonal selection effects, out-of-frame nonproductive sequences were analyzed. Using fastp trimming at Q25 and MiXCR clonotype assembly, TCRdb reanalyzed the public sequencing data and kept in-frame beta chains. Every entry covers one CDR3 protein and lists the most common genes and DNA from its rows. Clone size and V and J calls follow TCRdb, not the original study. This sample holds hundreds of thousands of distinct CDR3 sequences; roughly an eighth were observed only once. The ten largest clones capture just over 7% of the sample.

This same sample was also part of a study on yellow fever vaccine responses in identical twins. The second investigation adds: According to the authors, the vaccine-induced T cell response in identical twins seemed to be partly convergent and partly specific to each individual. Focusing on identical twins, the study followed the T cell clones that responded to the vaccine, and did so with precision.

Sequencing was done on a sample of CD8+ T cells sorted from blood. This receptor was obtained from a woman aged 18-30 years in good health. The chain links TRBV2 with TRBJ2-2; the D gene is perhaps TRBD1, from 5 matching bases. This receptor has the CDR3 CASLTVNTGELFF. At the DNA level, the sequence is TGTGCCAGCCTGACAGTGAACACCGGGGAGCTGTTTTTT.